Each of the 14 T cell receptor beta chains below was sequenced from the same sample in a study of beta chain features in type 1 diabetes. Study-wide findings and caveats: People with Type 1 diabetes carried modestly yet significantly shorter TCRB CDR3s in all four CD4+ subsets.

Expressed TCRB transcripts were sequenced, since all the RNA that had been isolated was reverse transcribed. Method: immunoSEQ multiplex PCR; TCRdb's copy keeps in-frame clones and lacks some. The table lists more than 300,000 clones, around a tenth of them singletons, with around 0.66% in the top ten. Which antigens these TCRs recognize remains unknown. The sample comprised central memory CD4+ T cells from blood. The receptors were sampled from a young man with type 1 diabetes.

The chain joins TRBV7-2 to TRBJ1-2; D remains unclear. The germline CDR1 and CDR2 sequences are SGHTA and FQGNSA. CDR3 length equals 15 residues. The V end was cut by 6 bases, the J end by 0 bases, with 14 bases between. The CDR3 is CASSFTVAANYGYTF. The CDR3 nucleotides are TGTGCCAGCAGTTTTACGGTCGCAGCTAACTATGGCTACACCTTC.

This clone was counted a few times. The chain employs TRBV11-3 and TRBJ1-2; D unclear. Trimming shortened V by 3 bases and J by 8 bases, and 10 bases separated the two germline ends. The CDR3 runs to 12 residues. Germline CDR1 SGHNT, CDR2 YENEEA. The CDR3 DNA sequence: TGTGCCAGCAGCTTTGGTAGGGAGGGCTACACCTTC. Protein sequence: CASSFGREGYTF.

This clone was detected only a few times. One base away lies a much larger clone, so this may be a sequencing read error. The CDR3: CASSWGYEQYF. CDR3 coding DNA: TGTGCCAGCAGTTGGGGGTACGAGCAGTACTTC. This chain links TRBV6-5 with TRBJ2-7; D could derive from TRBD1 or TRBD2 (5 bases each). V was clipped by 4 bases and J by 4 bases, with 5 bases between them. This CDR3 region has 11 residues. The germline gives CDR1 MNHEY, CDR2 SVGAGI.

In this sample, this clone turned up many times. V usage is TRBV10-3 and J usage is TRBJ1-5, with TRBD1 identical over 9 bases. The CDR3 is made up of 15 amino acids. Germline V gene lookup returns CDR1 ENHRY and CDR2 SYGVKD. V lost 2 bases and J lost 3; bases outside the gene matches: 2. The DNA of the CDR3 is TGTGCCATCAGTGAGGGACAGGGGCCCAATCAGCCCCAGCATTTT. Translated: CAISEGQGPNQPQHF.

The genes are TRBV7-3 and TRBJ2-1; no clear D. The CDR3 spans 15 residues. Germline-derived CDR1 and CDR2 are SGHTA and FQGTGA. V was shortened by 1 base and J by 0 bases, with 7 bases between the two germline ends. The DNA for the CDR3 is TGTGCCAGCAGCTTAAGAAAGAGCTCCTACAATGAGCAGTTCTTC. As protein: CASSLRKSSYNEQFF.

The J gene is TRBJ1-2, the V gene TRBV5-4, with 8 positions matching TRBD1. The CDR3 is 13 amino acids. The germline V gene encodes CDR1 SGHNT and CDR2 YYREEE (reference sequence). The junction had 7 bases not matched to a gene; V was cut back by 4 bases and J by 8 bases. CDR3 nucleotides: TGTGCCAGCAGCGGGCAGGGGGCAGGCGGCTACACCTTC. This gives the protein CASSGQGAGGYTF.

The chain carries TRBV5-1 and TRBJ2-3; D is possibly TRBD1 or TRBD2 (6 bases each). Germline CDR1 SGHRS, CDR2 YFSETQ. Trimming shortened V by 1 base and J by 1 base, and 10 bases separated the two germline ends. The CDR3 runs 15 residues. The chain's CDR3 is CASSLQRGGTDTQYF. In DNA form, the CDR3 reads TGCGCCAGCAGCTTGCAAAGGGGGGGCACAGATACGCAGTATTTT.

This clone was picked up a small number of times. CDR3 sequence (DNA): TGTGCCAGCAGCCTGGGGGGCGACTATGGCTACACCTTC. Its protein product is CASSLGGDYGYTF. The V and J genes are TRBV6-6 and TRBJ1-2; D possibly corresponds to TRBD1 (6 bases). The CDR3 covers 13 residues. Trimming pared 6 bases from V and 3 bases from J, leaving 11 bases between. CDR1 and CDR2 (germline): MNHNY, SVGAGI (reference sequence).

This chain connects TRBV11-2 to TRBJ2-5, with 10 bases matching TRBD2. V lost 6 bases and J lost 9; bases outside the gene matches: 10. This CDR3 is 14 amino acids long. Germline values: CDR1 SGHAT, CDR2 FQNNGV. CDR3 in DNA: TGTGCCAGCAGGGGACTAGCGCTAGGCGTGGCCCAGTACTTC. Translation gives CASRGLALGVAQYF.

The CDR3 reads CASSEYGKGGTLYTEAFF. The CDR3 DNA reads TGTGCCAGCAGTGAATATGGCAAGGGGGGAACGTTGTACACTGAAGCTTTCTTT. The genes are TRBV25-1 and TRBJ1-1; possibly TRBD1 for D (6 bases). Per the germline V gene, CDR1 is MGHDK and CDR2 is SYGVNS. The CDR3 has 18 residues. V dropped 0 bases and J dropped 3 bases, with 20 bases sitting between them.

The CDR3 is CASSERRTGVGEQYF. The CDR3 bases are TGTGCCAGCAGTGAACGTAGGACAGGGGTGGGTGAGCAGTACTTC. The chain combines TRBV6-1 with TRBJ2-7; 9 nucleotides align to TRBD1. Trimming at V came to 2 bases and at J to 7 bases, leaving 9 bases not matched to a gene. This CDR3 is 15 amino acids long. CDR1 and CDR2 from the germline V gene are MNHNS and SASEGT.

This chain connects TRBV11-2 to TRBJ2-7, with 11 bases identical to TRBD2. The CDR3 spans 16 residues. In germline, CDR1 is SGHAT, CDR2 FQNNGV. Losses at the gene ends were 5 bases for V and 7 bases for J; bases not matched to a gene: 13. The CDR3 spells CASSPQRLAGRGEQYF. As DNA, the CDR3 is TGTGCCAGCAGCCCGCAGCGACTAGCGGGAAGGGGTGAGCAGTACTTC. The complete variable domain, with remaining parts taken from reference TRBV11-2 and TRBJ2-7, reads EAGVAQSPRYKIIEKRQSVAFWCNPISGHATLYWYQQILGQGPKLLIQFQNNGVVDDSQLPKDRFSAERLKGVDSTLKIQPAKLEDSAVYLCASSPQRLAGRGEQYFGPGTRLTVT.

The table lists this clone with a few counts. V gene TRBV30 combines with J gene TRBJ2-5, with TRBD1 matching over 8 bases. The J segment lost 0 bases and the V segment lost 1 base, leaving 10 bases of the junction unmatched. CDR1 GTSNPN and CDR2 SVGIG come from the germline V gene (reference sequence). The CDR3 totals 17 residues. The CDR3 spells CAWSALAGQAYQETQYF. The CDR3 region has the DNA TGTGCCTGGAGTGCCCTCGCGGGACAGGCGTACCAAGAGACCCAGTACTTC.

The gene calls are TRBV7-9 and TRBJ2-5; D is unclear. The length of the CDR3 is 11 residues. In germline, CDR1 is SEHNR, CDR2 FQNEAQ (reference sequence). The V and J ends lost 4 bases and 5 bases respectively, with 5 bases between them. The CDR3 loop reads CASSSRETQYF. The CDR3, as DNA: TGTGCCAGCAGCTCAAGGGAGACCCAGTACTTC.